These 29 T cell receptor beta chains were all obtained from the same sample, sequenced in a study of tumor-infiltrating lymphocytes in oesophageal squamous cell carcinoma. Via MiXCR, TCRdb re-called the PCR reads, giving one row per CDR3 protein. The data show about 16,000 distinct CDR3 sequences, nearly 45% seen once. The sequenced sample consisted of esophageal tumor tissue. The origin of the receptors is a male donor with esophageal squamous cell carcinoma.

CDR3: CASRNTARVNDQYF. CDR3 bases: TGTGCCAGCAGAAACACCGCGAGGGTCAACGACCAGTACTTC. V gene TRBV27 combines with J gene TRBJ2-1; a weak D match, TRBD2 (5 bases). The J call may be in error: the DNA end matches TRBJ2-5 better. CDR3 length: 14 residues. Germline V gives CDR1 MNHEY, CDR2 SMNVEV (reference sequence).

V and J are TRBV7-4 and TRBJ2-5; D uncertain. The DNA end favors TRBJ2-7, so the J call may be wrong. This CDR3 is built from 12 residues. Germline assignment: CDR1 SGHVT and CDR2 SQSDAQ. In DNA form, the CDR3 reads TGTGCCAGCAGCTTCTTCTCCTACGAGCAGTACTTC. It is translated as CASSFFSYEQYF.

Of note for this clonotype: The germline gene is not matched at one end of the junction; a read error may be the cause. The chain links TRBV6-2 or TRBV6-3 to TRBJ2-7, with a possible D match to TRBD2 (6 bases). The CDR3 loop spans 14 amino acids. Germline V gene lookup returns CDR1 MNHEY and CDR2 SVGEGT. CDR3 sequence: CASSAGTYNSPLHF. The DNA for the CDR3 is TGTGCCAGCAGCGCCGGGACTTATAATTCACCCCTCCACTTC.

Concerning this clonotype itself: The missing conserved phenylalanine or tryptophan at the end of this CDR3 makes a read error likely. The limits of the CDR3 on the DNA are not certain, so only TCRdb's listed CDR3 is given. The chain couples TRBV7-2 to TRBJ2-6; TRBD1, the table's D call, lacks a check against the DNA. Germline-derived CDR1 and CDR2 are SGHTA and FQGNSA. The CDR3 has 16 residues if both end residues are counted. The CDR3 here is CASSLAQGGAEQYFGA.

This rearrangement joins TRBV6-1 to TRBJ2-5; 8 bases are shared with TRBD1. The J call may be incorrect, as the DNA end agrees better with TRBJ2-1. Germline values: CDR1 MNHNS, CDR2 SASEGT. This CDR3 has 19 residues. CDR3 protein: CASSEGGFWDRTLHNEQFF. The CDR3, as DNA: TGTGCCAGCAGTGAAGGGGGATTTTGGGACAGGACTCTTCACAATGAGCAGTTCTTC.

Only a few counts were recorded for this clonotype. A read error is possible here, since a much larger clone lies one base away. The chain links TRBV6-6 to TRBJ2-3, with D perhaps assigned TRBD1 or TRBD2 (5 bases each). Germline V CDR1 and CDR2: MNHNY, SVGAGI (reference sequence). Trimming left V 4 bases short and J 14 bases short, with 16 bases between. The CDR3 sequence is 12 residues long. CDR3 in amino acids: CASSSRAGELYF. CDR3 nucleotide sequence: TGTGCCAGCAGTTCCAGGGCCGGGGAGCTGTATTTT.

Details on this clonotype: This may be a read error: a much more frequent sequence differs by one nucleotide. V and J are TRBV11-3 and TRBJ2-1; D gene ambiguous. Near its end, the DNA agrees better with TRBJ2-7, so the J call may be wrong. The CDR3 totals 15 residues. The germline CDR1 and CDR2 sequences are SGHNT and YENEEA. DNA of the CDR3: TGTGCCAGCAGCCCCAAGACCGGCTCCTACAATGAGCAGTACTTC. This codes for CASSPKTGSYNEQYF.

This clonotype was seen a few times. The V gene is TRBV5-1, the J gene TRBJ2-5; 10 bases map to TRBD2. This CDR3 is built from 16 residues. CDR1 is SGHRS and CDR2 is YFSETQ in the germline V gene. V gave up 4 bases and J gave up 2 bases; unmatched junction bases: 8. In DNA, the CDR3 is TGCGCCAGCAGCCCCCGAGTTAGCGGGGGGCAAGAGACCCAGTACTTC. Amino acids: CASSPRVSGGQETQYF.

The chain combines TRBV7-4 with TRBJ2-1; D is ambiguous. V lost 0 bases and J lost 4, with 10 bases in between. The CDR3 has 15 amino acids. The germline CDR1 and CDR2 sequences are SGHVT and SQSDAQ. Here the CDR3 reads CASSLALSAYNEQFF. The CDR3 DNA reads as TGTGCCAGCAGCTTAGCGCTGTCGGCTTACAATGAGCAGTTCTTC.

This chain links TRBV20-1 with TRBJ2-3; 8 nucleotides match TRBD2. The DNA end favors TRBJ2-7, so the J call may be wrong. The CDR3 is 14 amino acids. Germline V gene sequence: CDR1 DFQATT, CDR2 SNEGSKA (reference sequence). CDR3 DNA sequence: TGCAGTGCTAGTAGGGCTAGCGGGTCCTACGAGCAGTACTTC. Protein: CSASRASGSYEQYF.

V gene TRBV7-9 combines with J gene TRBJ2-4; unclear D gene. The J call may be incorrect, as the DNA end agrees better with TRBJ2-7. Looked up from germline, CDR1 is SEHNR and CDR2 is FQNEAQ (reference sequence). The CDR3 has 13 amino acids. CDR3 nucleotide sequence: TGTGCCAGCAGCTTAGCTAGTAGGTACGAGCAGTACTTC. It is translated as CASSLASRYEQYF.

This clonotype appeared a few times. Since no conserved phenylalanine or tryptophan closes the CDR3, a read error is the likely cause. The DNA is omitted, as the CDR3 cannot be located on it reliably, and the CDR3 follows TCRdb's listing. The CDR3 region is CASSLYSGTYNEQFFGS. This chain links TRBV7-2 with TRBJ2-1. CDR1 SGHTA and CDR2 FQGNSA come from the germline V gene. Both ends counted, the CDR3 spans 17 residues.

The chain uses TRBV11-2 and TRBJ1-1, with TRBD1 as a possible D gene (5 bases). V lost 1 base and J lost 5, with 11 bases in between. The CDR3 sequence is 14 residues long. Germline V gene sequence: CDR1 SGHAT, CDR2 FQNNGV. CDR3 nucleotides: TGTGCCAGCAGCTTAGTGTGGGGGGATACTGAAGCTTTCTTT. Protein product: CASSLVWGDTEAFF.

A remark on this clonotype: The missing conserved phenylalanine or tryptophan at the end of this CDR3 makes a read error likely. The DNA is left out, because the CDR3 cannot be placed on it with certainty; the CDR3 is given as TCRdb lists it. This rearrangement joins TRBV6-6 to TRBJ2-1; no DNA check was done on the table's D call, TRBD2. The germline V gene has CDR1 MNHNY and CDR2 SVGAGI (reference sequence). The CDR3 totals 16 residues, both ends included. The CDR3 loop is CASSTGQGSSPLHFGN.

The chain is built from TRBV12-5 and TRBJ2-1; no reliable D call. The DNA end favors TRBJ2-7, so the J call may be wrong. The CDR3 contains 12 residues. Germline V gene data show CDR1 as LGHNT and CDR2 as FRNRAP. CDR3 loop: CASGLVQYEQYF. CDR3 DNA: TGTGCTAGTGGTTTGGTACAGTACGAGCAGTACTTC.

This clonotype came up a few times. V gene TRBV19 combines with J gene TRBJ1-2; D is unresolved. Germline assignment: CDR1 LNHDA and CDR2 SQIVND (reference sequence). The CDR3 totals 13 residues. The V gene lost 1 base and the J gene lost 3 bases, with 6 bases spanning the gap. The DNA of the CDR3 is TGTGCCAGTAGTATAGTTCCAGACTATGGCTACACCTTC. Translation: CASSIVPDYGYTF.

The J gene is TRBJ1-4, the V gene TRBV4-1; TRBD1 aligns across 7 bases. Germline V gene data show CDR1 as MGHRA and CDR2 as YSYEKL. The CDR3 runs 15 residues. The V and J ends lost 4 bases and 5 bases, in that order; junction bases with no gene match: 7. The CDR3 region has the DNA TGCGCCAGCAGCCCGGGGGGACAGCTGAATGAAAAACTGTTTTTT. Protein product: CASSPGGQLNEKLFF.

This rearrangement joins TRBV7-2 to TRBJ2-1; 7 bases match TRBD2. Germline CDR1 reads SGHTA; CDR2 reads FQGNSA. The CDR3 spans 17 residues. The ends lost 2 bases at V and 7 bases at J; junction bases unmatched: 14. CDR3: CASSLLLIAGVANEQFF. As DNA, the CDR3 is TGTGCCAGCAGCTTATTATTGATTGCGGGAGTAGCTAATGAGCAGTTCTTC.

The chain recombines TRBV3-1 with TRBJ1-6; D remains unclear. The CDR3 covers 14 residues. Germline loops: CDR1 LGHDT, CDR2 YNNKEL (reference sequence). V was clipped by 4 bases and J by 7 bases, with 11 bases between them. The CDR3 spells CASSLDGRNSPLHF. CDR3 nucleotides: TGTGCCAGCAGCCTGGACGGAAGGAATTCACCCCTCCACTTT.

The chain carries TRBV7-3 and TRBJ2-2; possible D gene TRBD2, 6 bases. This CDR3 contains 16 residues. Trimming shortened V by 4 bases and J by 0 bases, and 12 bases separated the two germline ends. From germline, CDR1 is SGHTA and CDR2 FQGTGA. CDR3: CASSSQAGPNTGELFF. CDR3 sequence (DNA): TGTGCCAGCAGCTCCCAAGCGGGCCCGAACACCGGGGAGCTGTTTTTT.

The chain joins TRBV7-6 to TRBJ2-5; a weak D match, TRBD1 (5 bases). The length of the CDR3 is 15 residues. Germline CDR1 SGHVS, CDR2 FNYEAQ. Trimming removed 3 bases at V and 11 bases at J, with 22 bases between. CDR3 nucleotides: TGTGCCAGCAGCTTTGGAGCCCAGGGCGCAGATACGCAGTACTTC. Protein product: CASSFGAQGADTQYF.

This clonotype occurred many times. The chain carries TRBV28 and TRBJ1-3; the D is unclear. Germline V gene sequence: CDR1 MDHEN, CDR2 SYDVKM. The germline V and J ends were trimmed by 3 bases and 3 bases, with 12 bases remaining between them. The CDR3 runs to 15 residues. The CDR3 DNA is TGTGCCAGCAGTTTCGGAACAGTCCGTGGAAACACCATATATTTT. This encodes CASSFGTVRGNTIYF. The whole variable domain, filled in from reference TRBV28 and TRBJ1-3, reads DVKVTQSSRYLVKRTGEKVFLECVQDMDHENMFWYRQDPGLGLRLIYFSYDVKMKEKGDIPEGYSVSREKKERFSLILESASTNQTSMYLCASSFGTVRGNTIYFGEGSWLTVV.

Only a few counts were recorded for this clonotype. This chain joins TRBV7-2 and TRBJ2-3, with D possibly being TRBD1 (6 bases). The germline V and J ends were trimmed by 5 bases and 7 bases, with 13 bases remaining between them. This CDR3 has 13 residues. Germline loops: CDR1 SGHTA, CDR2 FQGNSA. CDR3 DNA: TGTGCCAGCAGCCCCGGGACACCGCATACGCAGTATTTT. Translated, it gives CASSPGTPHTQYF.

This clonotype came up a few times. A read error may be the cause here, since a much bigger clone is one base away. This chain uses TRBV6-1 with TRBJ2-3; 9 nucleotides align to TRBD1. The trim removed 5 bases at V and 14 bases at J, leaving 14 bases unmatched. Germline V gene sequence: CDR1 MNHNS, CDR2 SASEGT. The CDR3 loop spans 14 amino acids. The CDR3 DNA reads as TGTGCCAGCAGTCGGGACAGGGTCACCGGGGAGCTGTATTTT. It codes for CASSRDRVTGELYF.

The V and J genes are TRBV12-3 or TRBV12-4 and TRBJ2-5, with TRBD2 matching 13 bases. V was pared by 6 bases and J by 4 bases, with 14 bases of the junction left unmatched. This CDR3 is built from 18 residues. CDR3 in amino acids: CASSSPGGLAGLGETQYF. The CDR3 bases are TGTGCCAGCAGCTCCCCGGGGGGACTAGCGGGACTTGGAGAGACCCAGTACTTC.

This clonotype showed up many times. J is TRBJ2-5 and V is TRBV11-2; a possible D gene is TRBD2 (5 bases). The CDR3 spans 16 residues. Germline V CDR1 and CDR2: SGHAT, FQNNGV. V was shortened by 5 bases and J by 5 bases, with 21 bases between the two germline ends. CDR3 amino acids: CASSPIGEGSLETQYF. The CDR3, as DNA: TGTGCCAGCAGCCCCATCGGGGAAGGGAGTCTGGAGACCCAGTACTTC.

This clonotype was observed a few times. The gene calls are TRBV7-2 and TRBJ2-1; no clear D gene. CDR3 length equals 15 residues. With 5 bases removed from V and 3 bases from J, the gap between germline ends came to 14 bases. Germline V gene sequence: CDR1 SGHTA, CDR2 FQGNSA. CDR3 residues: CASSPSQSLYNEQFF. The CDR3 DNA sequence: TGTGCCAGCAGCCCGAGTCAGTCACTCTACAATGAGCAGTTCTTC. Based on the CDR3 plus reference TRBV7-2 and TRBJ2-1, the full variable domain is GAGVSQSPSNKVTEKGKDVELRCDPISGHTALYWYRQSLGQGLEFLIYFQGNSAPDKSGLPSDRFSAERTGGSVSTLTIQRTQQEDSAVYLCASSPSQSLYNEQFFGPGTRLTVL.

The sample holds many counts of this clonotype. This may arise from a read error, as a much more abundant clone is one base away. The chain has TRBV12-3 or TRBV12-4 and TRBJ2-1; 10 bases are shared with TRBD1. This CDR3 has 15 residues. J was trimmed by 10 bases and V by 5 bases; bases with no gene match: 11. CDR3 sequence (DNA): TGTGCCAGCAGTACACCCGGGACAGGGGCTAGGGAGCAGTTCTTC. Translated: CASSTPGTGAREQFF.

The sample holds one count of this clonotype. A read error may explain this, as a much larger clone is one base away. CDR3 coding DNA: TGTGCCAGCACACTTGGGCAAGAGACCCAGTTCTTC. Its protein product is CASTLGQETQFF. The V gene is TRBV6-8, the J gene TRBJ2-5; D remains ambiguous. The tail of the sequence fits TRBJ2-1 better, so the J call may be wrong. Germline V gene sequence: CDR1 MNHGY, CDR2 SAAAGT. The CDR3 has 12 amino acids.